This TCR beta chain stems from a study of T cell changes during pregnancy in multiple sclerosis. V was cut by 5 bases and J by 3 bases, with 5 bases left in between. Germline V lookup: CDR1 SGHAT, CDR2 FQNNGV. The CDR3 is 11 residues long. Data came from immunoSEQ multiplex PCR; TCRdb stores just in-frame clones and leaves some out. Here the sample spans 50,000 to 60,000 clones, about 93% being singletons. The sequences come from CD4+ T cells from peripheral blood mononuclear cells, collected in the second trimester of pregnancy. The rearrangement joins TRBV11-2 to TRBJ2-7; unclear D gene. The TCR sequence derives from a female donor with multiple sclerosis, enrolled in a pregnancy study. The CDR3 DNA reads TGTGCCAGCAGCCCAATCTACGAGCAGTACTTC. Translating gives CASSPIYEQYF.